This T cell receptor beta chain was sequenced for a study of a mutant IDH1 vaccine in newly diagnosed glioma. As for the study in general: Treated patients showed a male proportion of around 62%, a female proportion of roughly 38%, and a mean age of roughly 40 years. Most patients had received both radiotherapy and temozolomide, the prior options being radiotherapy, temozolomide, or both. Findings and caveats of the study: Vaccination elicited immune responses in roughly 93% of patients. It seemed that pseudoprogression was not linked to changes in the top peripheral T cell clonotypes.

The protocol was immunoSEQ multiplex PCR, while the TCRdb copy is restricted to in-frame clones and leaves out a portion. This table holds roughly 70,000 clones, just over 85% found once. As to time point: baseline, week 1 (first vaccination visit). As for treatment: pre-vaccination baseline after standard-of-care therapy. Comment on this clone: Its antigen is currently unknown.

CDR1 and CDR2 from the germline V gene are MGHRA and YSYEKL. The CDR3 spans 16 residues. The V end lost 1 base, the J end lost 3 bases, and 16 bases lay between the germline ends. The TCR originated in a man aged 25-45 years with glioma. The starting material was PBMCs, obtained from a glioma patient treated with radiotherapy, temozolomide or both. J is TRBJ2-7 and V is TRBV4-1; maybe TRBD2 (5 bases). Written as DNA, the CDR3 is TGCGCCAGCAGCCAAGCTACTTTAAGAGGGAGCTACGAGCAGTACTTC. Translation: CASSQATLRGSYEQYF.